Listed below are T cell receptor beta chains from one sample, sequenced in a study of T cell responses to AZD1222 COVID-19 vaccine. TCRdb's copy holds only in-frame clones and misses some; the assay was immunoSEQ multiplex PCR. The sample holds 150,000 to 200,000 clones, 75% to 90% seen once. Sequenced here: peripheral blood, sampled on day 0 of AZD1222 vaccination. The receptors stem from an adult in good health. The CDR3 runs from the conserved cysteine through the conserved F or W. A D gene is named only where the DNA matches it firmly. Clone sizes are given selectively: once, few, many, or a class where the clone is expanded.

clone size	D gene	V gene	J gene	CDR3 DNA	CDR3 protein
-	TRBD1	TRBV18	TRBJ2-1	TGTGCCAGCTCACCCCGGACAGGGCGGGCAGGTGAGCAGTTCTTC	CASSPRTGRAGEQFF
-	-	TRBV30	TRBJ1-4	TGTGCCTGGAGGGACCTACTGGACGGAGGGGGTGGAGAAAAACTGTTTTTT	CAWRDLLDGGGGEKLFF
-	TRBD2	TRBV6-1	TRBJ2-3	TGTGCCAGCAATGATCCTAGCGGGAGGGGCACAGATACGCAGTATTTT	CASNDPSGRGTDTQYF
-	TRBD1	TRBV7-9	TRBJ2-3	TGTGCCAGCAGCCCGTGGGACAGTCCGCAGTATTTT	CASSPWDSPQYF
-	-	TRBV24-1	TRBJ1-1	TGTGCCACCTTAGATTCAGGTCACCCCACTGAAGCTTTCTTT	CATLDSGHPTEAFF
-	-	TRBV28	TRBJ1-2	TGTGCCAGCAGTTCAGCCGCGACAGGCTATGGCTACACCTTC	CASSSAATGYGYTF
-	-	TRBV9	TRBJ1-2	TGTGCCAGCAGCGTAGCTTTTCCCGGGGCATATGGCTACACCTTC	CASSVAFPGAYGYTF
once	-	TRBV19	TRBJ1-2	TGTGCCAGCGGGGATTATGGCTACACCTTC	CASGDYGYTF
-	TRBD2	TRBV4-1	TRBJ2-5	TGCGCCAGCAGCCCCCTAGGTAGCGGGGTCCAAGAGACCCAGTACTTC	CASSPLGSGVQETQYF
-	TRBD2	TRBV5-1	TRBJ2-7	TGCGCCAGCAGCTCCCTAGCGGGACCCTACGAGCAGTACTTC	CASSSLAGPYEQYF
-	TRBD1	TRBV6-5	TRBJ1-2	TGTGCCAGCAGTTACTCGGGACAGGGGGCGGATGGCTACACCTTC	CASSYSGQGADGYTF
few	-	TRBV6-6	TRBJ1-5	TGTGCCAGCAGTTATAGCCGGGAGCCCCAGCATTTT	CASSYSREPQHF
-	-	TRBV11-3	TRBJ2-2	TGTGCCAGCAGCCTAGCGTACCCGAACACCGGGGAGCTGTTTTTT	CASSLAYPNTGELFF
-	TRBD1	TRBV25-1	TRBJ2-2	TGTGCCAGCAGTGCTATATCAGACAGGGACACCGGGGAGCTGTTTTTT	CASSAISDRDTGELFF
-	TRBD1	TRBV7-9	TRBJ1-1	TGTGCCAGCAGCGTTATTTCCGGGACAGGGGTGGCTGAAGCTTTCTTT	CASSVISGTGVAEAFF
-	-	TRBV7-9	TRBJ1-1	TGTGCCAGCAGCTTATCACCGGGGTATGAAGCTTTCTTT	CASSLSPGYEAFF
-	-	TRBV9	TRBJ1-2	TGTGCCAGCAGCGTCCTACAGGGCTATGGCTACACCTTC	CASSVLQGYGYTF
-	-	TRBV7-9	TRBJ1-3	TGTGCCAGCAGCTTAATCGGAGGGGACTCTGGAAACACCATATATTTT	CASSLIGGDSGNTIYF
-	-	TRBV7-2	TRBJ2-6	TGTGCCAGCAGCCATCAGGGGTTGTTGGGCTCTGGGGCCAACGTCCTGACTTTC	CASSHQGLLGSGANVLTF
-	-	TRBV30	TRBJ1-6	TGTGCCTGGAGTGTCATACGGGCCCTATCCCTCCACTTT	CAWSVIRALSLHF
-	-	TRBV6-1	TRBJ1-4	TGTGCCAGCAGTGATCCGAATGAAAAACTGTTTTTT	CASSDPNEKLFF
-	TRBD1	TRBV6-2/TRBV6-3	TRBJ2-6	TGTGCCAGCAGTCAGCGACCGGGACAGGGGGCTGGGGCCAACGTCCTGACTTTC	CASSQRPGQGAGANVLTF
-	-	TRBV5-1	TRBJ1-2	TGCGCCAGCAGCTTGGCCATAGGACAGCTCGCTTATGGCTACACCTTC	CASSLAIGQLAYGYTF
-	-	TRBV7-9	TRBJ1-2	TGTGCCAGCAGCTTAGCTTGGGCAAATAGGCGCTACACCTTC	CASSLAWANRRYTF
-	TRBD1	TRBV7-2	TRBJ1-2	TGTGCCAGCAGCTTAGGCGGGACAGGGGCTCTCTATGGCTACACCTTC	CASSLGGTGALYGYTF
-	TRBD1	TRBV2	TRBJ2-4	TGTGCCAGCAACAGGGGGCGTTTTTCCAACATTCAGTACTTC	CASNRGRFSNIQYF
-	TRBD2	TRBV7-2	TRBJ2-5	TGTGCCAGCAGCTCAGGGGCGACTAGCGTGGGGGAGACCCAGTACTTC	CASSSGATSVGETQYF
-	-	TRBV4-2	TRBJ2-3	TGTGCCAGCAGCCAAGAAAGCGGAGGGACACTCACAGATACGCAGTATTTT	CASSQESGGTLTDTQYF
-	TRBD1	TRBV7-9	TRBJ2-3	TGTGCCAGCAGTCCGACAGGGGATACGCAGTATTTT	CASSPTGDTQYF
-	TRBD1	TRBV7-9	TRBJ2-3	TGTGCCAGCAGCATGACAGGGGTGGGAAGGGCCAGCACAGATACGCAGTATTTT	CASSMTGVGRASTDTQYF
-	-	TRBV5-1	TRBJ1-3	TGCGCCAGCAGCTTGGAATGGGGCTCTGGAAACACCATATATTTT	CASSLEWGSGNTIYF
-	-	TRBV28	TRBJ1-2	TGTGCCAGCAGTCCTCCGAGGGGCTATGGCTACACCTTC	CASSPPRGYGYTF
-	-	TRBV4-1	TRBJ1-2	TGCGCCAGCAGCCAAGTAGGACAGAATCCGAACTATGGCTACACCTTC	CASSQVGQNPNYGYTF
-	TRBD1	TRBV19	TRBJ2-6	TGTGCCAGTACTGGGGACAGACAATCTGGGGCCAACGTCCTGACTTTC	CASTGDRQSGANVLTF
-	-	TRBV18	TRBJ2-7	TGTGCCAGCTCACCAACGGAAGGAGTTACCTACGAGCAGTACTTC	CASSPTEGVTYEQYF
-	TRBD1	TRBV6-2/TRBV6-3	TRBJ1-5	TGTGCCAGCAGTTACTCGACAGGGTTCAATTTCGGGAGCAATCAGCCCCAGCATTTT	CASSYSTGFNFGSNQPQHF
once	-	TRBV5-6	TRBJ2-7	TGTGCCAGCAGTCTTCGTTGGGGGAGATTGGACTTC	CASSLRWGRLDF
-	-	TRBV4-2	TRBJ1-4	TGTGCCAGCAGCCAAGATCTCGGGTACGGTAATGAAAAACTGTTTTTT	CASSQDLGYGNEKLFF
-	TRBD2	TRBV5-4	TRBJ2-1	TGTGCCAGCAGCTTGGGAGCGGGGGGGAGCAATGAGCAGTTCTTC	CASSLGAGGSNEQFF
-	-	TRBV2	TRBJ1-5	TGTGCCAGCAGTGAACGGGGGGGAGAGACTAATCAGCCCCAGCATTTT	CASSERGGETNQPQHF
-	-	TRBV7-2	TRBJ2-7	TGTGCCAGCAGCTTAGGACTAGGCCCCTACGAGCAGTACTTC	CASSLGLGPYEQYF
-	TRBD2	TRBV18	TRBJ2-3	TGTGCCAGCTCTTCGACTAGCGGCGGGCAAGGTACGCAGTATTTT	CASSSTSGGQGTQYF
-	-	TRBV5-1	TRBJ1-1	TGCGCCAGCAGCTTGGACCCTTTGAGGGTGGTGAACACTGAAGCTTTCTTT	CASSLDPLRVVNTEAFF
-	-	TRBV3-1/TRBV3-2	TRBJ1-2	TGTGCCAGCAGCCAAGGACGGATCTATGGCTACACCTTC	CASSQGRIYGYTF